A selection of T cell receptor beta chains follows, all from one sample in a study of human T cells and chemical hapten exposure. TCRdb ran MiXCR on the RACE reads and lists one entry per CDR3 protein. The table lists 300,000 to 350,000 distinct CDR3 sequences, around 7% of them singletons. Sequenced here: whole blood, sampled in connection with sensitization to the hapten diphenylcyclopropenone (DPC). The origin of the receptors is a young woman with alopecia areata. Some clones in this sample may be carry-over from other donors' samples. The CDR3 runs from the conserved cysteine through the conserved F or W. The D gene is left open where the match is weak. Size is stated for part of the rows, as once, few or many counts, or as a class when the clone is expanded.

TRBV18	TRBD2	TRBJ2-3	few	CASSPSGLVEDTQYF	TGTGCCAGCTCACCTTCAGGACTAGTTGAGGATACGCAGTATTTT
TRBV20-1	-	TRBJ1-5	few	CSAQDTGKQPQHF	TGCAGTGCCCAGGACACAGGGAAGCAGCCCCAGCATTTT
TRBV28	-	TRBJ1-6	many	CASSFSRGRRSPLHF	TGTGCCAGCAGTTTCTCCCGGGGCCGTAGATCACCCCTCCACTTT
TRBV15	-	TRBJ1-1	-	CATSSDRAGRTEAFF	TGTGCCACCAGCTCAGACCGGGCCGGGAGGACTGAAGCTTTCTTT
TRBV6-1	TRBD1	TRBJ2-1	-	CASSAQGAGEQFF	TGTGCCAGCAGTGCTCAGGGGGCGGGTGAGCAGTTCTTC
TRBV12-3/TRBV12-4	TRBD1	TRBJ2-7	many	CASSLAGTGGEQYF	TGTGCCAGCAGTCTCGCCGGGACAGGGGGCGAGCAGTACTTC
TRBV6-5	-	TRBJ1-2	-	CASSSTLGRGGYTF	TGTGCCAGCAGTTCCACTCTCGGTCGAGGGGGCTACACCTTC
TRBV5-1	-	TRBJ2-6	many	CASSRQFSGANVLTF	TGCGCCAGCAGCAGACAGTTCTCTGGGGCCAACGTCCTGACTTTC
TRBV6-6	-	TRBJ2-4	-	CASTWGTSQTKNIQYF	TGTGCCAGCACCTGGGGGACATCCCAGACCAAAAACATTCAGTACTTC
TRBV6-5	TRBD2	TRBJ2-7	-	CASSQGLAGGYEQYF	TGTGCCAGCAGTCAAGGACTAGCGGGGGGATACGAGCAGTACTTC
TRBV4-3	-	TRBJ2-7	many	CASSQDGGLSYEQYF	TGCGCCAGCAGCCAAGATGGGGGCCTAAGCTACGAGCAGTACTTC